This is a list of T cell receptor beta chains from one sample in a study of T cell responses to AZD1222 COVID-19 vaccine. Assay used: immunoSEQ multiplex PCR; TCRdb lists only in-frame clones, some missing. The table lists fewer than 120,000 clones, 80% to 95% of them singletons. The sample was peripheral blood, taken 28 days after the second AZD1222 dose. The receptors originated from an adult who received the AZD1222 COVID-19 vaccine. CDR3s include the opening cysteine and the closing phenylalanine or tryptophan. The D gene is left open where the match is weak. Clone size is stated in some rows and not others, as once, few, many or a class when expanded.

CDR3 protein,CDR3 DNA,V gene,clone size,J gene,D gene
CASSLIMGLEAFF,TGTGCCAGCAGCTTAATCATGGGGCTTGAAGCTTTCTTT,TRBV7-2,.,TRBJ1-1,.
CASSKATSGVQETQYF,TGTGCCAGCAGCAAAGCAACTAGCGGGGTACAAGAGACCCAGTACTTC,TRBV21-1,.,TRBJ2-5,.
CASSQFIGWNEKLFF,TGCGCCAGCAGCCAATTTATCGGGTGGAATGAAAAACTGTTTTTT,TRBV4-3,.,TRBJ1-4,.
CASSLVELGTYEQYF,TGTGCCAGCAGCTTAGTTGAGTTGGGGACCTACGAGCAGTACTTC,TRBV7-6,.,TRBJ2-7,.
CASSSSRRSEQYF,TGTGCCAGCAGCTCTAGCCGACGTTCCGAGCAGTACTTC,TRBV7-2,once,TRBJ2-7,.
CASRAPSEAATQYF,TGTGCCAGCAGGGCCCCTAGCGAGGCCGCTACGCAGTATTTT,TRBV2,.,TRBJ2-3,.
CASSQDRGAGGTGELFF,TGTGCCAGCAGCCAAGATCGGGGGGCAGGGGGAACCGGGGAGCTGTTTTTT,TRBV4-2,.,TRBJ2-2,.
CASSLTNPPQHF,TGTGCCAGCAGTTTAACGAATCCGCCCCAGCATTTT,TRBV12-3/TRBV12-4,.,TRBJ1-5,.
CASRADTRYGYTF,TGTGCCAGCAGGGCAGACACCCGCTATGGCTACACCTTC,TRBV2,.,TRBJ1-2,.
CASSYRAVRGNQPQHF,TGTGCCAGCAGTTACCGGGCAGTACGGGGGAATCAGCCCCAGCATTTT,TRBV6-5,.,TRBJ1-5,.
CASSLQGNYGYTF,TGCGCCAGCAGCTTACAGGGAAACTATGGCTACACCTTC,TRBV5-1,.,TRBJ1-2,.
CASIATGDYGYTF,TGTGCCAGCATCGCCACAGGGGACTATGGCTACACCTTC,TRBV7-9,.,TRBJ1-2,TRBD1
CASSQRDRVATEAFF,TGTGCCAGCAGCCAACGGGACAGGGTGGCCACTGAAGCTTTCTTT,TRBV3-1/TRBV3-2,.,TRBJ1-1,TRBD1
CASSSSSYEQYF,TGTGCCAGTAGTTCCAGCTCCTACGAGCAGTACTTC,TRBV19,.,TRBJ2-7,.
CASSQTLGTGAEQYF,TGTGCCAGCAGCCAAACTCTCGGGACAGGGGCCGAGCAGTACTTC,TRBV14,.,TRBJ2-7,TRBD1
CASSHPGHENTEAFF,TGTGCCAGCAGTCACCCGGGACACGAGAACACTGAAGCTTTCTTT,TRBV6-6,.,TRBJ1-1,.
CASSAGTGVRTGELFF,TGCGCCAGCAGCGCCGGGACAGGGGTGAGGACCGGGGAGCTGTTTTTT,TRBV5-1,.,TRBJ2-2,TRBD1
CASSSRPPPDDEQFF,TGCGCCAGCAGCTCCCGCCCCCCGCCCGACGATGAGCAGTTCTTC,TRBV5-1,.,TRBJ2-1,.
CASRDQNTEAFF,TGTGCCAGCAGAGACCAGAACACTGAAGCTTTCTTT,TRBV7-9,.,TRBJ1-1,.
CASSPGLLQETQYF,TGTGCCAGCAGCCCGGGGTTACTCCAAGAGACCCAGTACTTC,TRBV9,once,TRBJ2-5,.
CASSWGQGGFDTEAFF,TGTGCCAGCAGCTGGGGACAGGGCGGATTCGACACTGAAGCTTTCTTT,TRBV7-9,.,TRBJ1-1,TRBD1